These 30 T cell receptor beta chains were all obtained from the same sample, sequenced in a study of T cells after posttransplantation cyclophosphamide (dated by TCRdb to 2016 to 2018). The receptor library was made with the immunoSEQ multiplex PCR assay. Drawn from immuneACCESS, this table holds only the in-frame rearrangements with V and J called that TCRdb kept. Clones are partly lost; checked studies trace under half to an unresolved V gene and leave the rest unexplained. The sample yields several thousand clones; 90% were counted once. Of the sample, about 1.2% falls within the top ten clones. The treatment or condition label of this sample denotes: high-dose cyclophosphamide on days +3 and +4 as single-agent GVHD prophylaxis. Patients in the PTCy group got busulfan and fludarabine conditioning, a marrow graft from a related or unrelated donor, and cyclophosphamide on days +3 and +4. The specimen was CD4+ T cells sorted from blood, collected approximately 1,300 days after allogeneic stem cell transplant with posttransplant cyclophosphamide. The receptors originated from a female patient in her forties or fifties who received an allogeneic stem cell transplant from a related donor, was CMV-positive, and had no GVHD. Some T cells may be donor cells from the graft after a transplant.

This clone showed up just once. V gene TRBV5-4 combines with J gene TRBJ2-2, with 8 bases lining up with TRBD1. CDR1 is SGHNT and CDR2 is YYREEE in the germline V gene (reference sequence). V trimming: 9 bases; J trimming: 0 bases; junction bases outside the gene matches: 7. The CDR3 loop spans 15 amino acids. CDR3 in DNA: TGTGCCACCAAATCGGACAGGGCGAACACCGGGGAGCTGTTTTTT. Encoded protein: CATKSDRANTGELFF.

Only one count was recorded for this clone. CDR3 DNA: TGCAGCGTTGCCGGGACAGGGCATGGCTACACCTTC. Its protein is CSVAGTGHGYTF. This rearrangement joins TRBV29-1 to TRBJ1-2; TRBD1 matches 9 bases. The CDR3 runs 12 residues. The trim removed 4 bases at V and 6 bases at J, leaving 3 bases unmatched. Germline CDR1 is SQVTM and CDR2 is ANQGSEA.

Only a few counts were recorded for this clone. The rearrangement joins TRBV11-3 to TRBJ2-1, with 8 bases lining up with TRBD2. Germline V lookup: CDR1 SGHNT, CDR2 YENEEA. Trimming took 5 bases from V and 7 from J; bases not matched to a gene: 13. The CDR3 runs 16 residues. The DNA for the CDR3 is TGTGCCAGCAGCCCACTAGCGGAGACAAACCCGAATGAGCAGTTCTTC. Residues: CASSPLAETNPNEQFF.

CDR3 coding DNA: TGTGCCAGCTCACCCTCGGCAGGGGCAGTAGCCAAAAACATTCAGTACTTC. This codes for CASSPSAGAVAKNIQYF. The genes are TRBV18 and TRBJ2-4; a weak D match, TRBD1 (6 bases). Germline V gene lookup returns CDR1 KGHSH and CDR2 LQKENI. The CDR3 sequence is 17 residues long. With 3 bases removed from V and 0 bases from J, the gap between germline ends came to 15 bases.

This clone has only one observation. The genes are TRBV30 and TRBJ2-2; D is undetermined. The CDR3 is made up of 12 amino acids. Germline V gene sequence: CDR1 GTSNPN, CDR2 SVGIG (reference sequence). The V and J ends lost 1 base and 6 bases respectively, with 6 bases between them. The CDR3 spells CAWSGGPGELFF. In DNA, the CDR3 is TGTGCCTGGAGTGGAGGTCCCGGGGAGCTGTTTTTT.

The rearrangement links TRBV28 to TRBJ2-7, with unresolved D. V gave up 2 bases and J gave up 1 base, with 15 bases separating them. Germline values: CDR1 MDHEN, CDR2 SYDVKM. This CDR3 is 16 amino acids long. The CDR3 loop reads CASSLLYRTESYEQYF. The CDR3, as DNA: TGTGCCAGCAGTTTACTCTATAGAACAGAATCCTACGAGCAGTACTTC.

The V and J genes are TRBV7-3 and TRBJ2-7, with D maybe TRBD1 (6 bases). The CDR3 has 12 residues. Germline CDR1 reads SGHTA; CDR2 reads FQGTGA. Trimming stripped 5 bases from V and 12 bases from J, with 17 bases between. The CDR3, as DNA: TGTGCCAGCAGCCAAAGGGACAACATAATGTACTTC. It translates to CASSQRDNIMYF.

The V call is TRBV2, the J call TRBJ1-4; TRBD1 matches 8 bases. CDR3 size: 14 residues. CDR1 is SNHLY, CDR2 FYNNEI, per germline. After removal of 3 bases from V and 6 bases from J, the junction contained 3 bases not matched to a gene. The chain's CDR3 is CASSEDRADEKLFF. CDR3 in DNA: TGTGCCAGCAGTGAGGACAGGGCGGATGAAAAACTGTTTTTT.

About this clone: One junction end disagrees with the germline gene, perhaps due to a read error. This sample also contains other DNA sequences that code for the same CDR3. The chain carries TRBV30 and TRBJ1-6; D unclear. Germline V lookup: CDR1 GTSNPN, CDR2 SVGIG (reference sequence). This CDR3 spans 12 amino acids. The chain's CDR3 is CASKRSNSPLHF. In nucleotides, the CDR3 is TGTGCCTCAAAGCGGTCGAATTCCCCCCTCCACTTT.

CDR3 protein: CASSLVVQGSQETQYF. The CDR3 DNA follows: TGTGCCAGCAGCTTAGTTGTTCAGGGTTCACAAGAGACCCAGTACTTC. This chain links TRBV7-6 with TRBJ2-5; tentatively, D is TRBD1 (5 bases). The V end was cut by 1 base, the J end by 2 bases, with 14 bases between. The CDR3 has 16 amino acids. Germline V lookup: CDR1 SGHVS, CDR2 FNYEAQ.

The chain employs TRBV7-8 and TRBJ1-5, with D perhaps TRBD1 (5 bases). V lost 5 bases, J lost 9 bases, and 17 bases lay in between. This CDR3 has 14 amino acids. CDR1 is SGHVS, CDR2 FQNEAQ, per germline. The CDR3 is CASSPGGDPPPQHF. The CDR3 DNA reads TGTGCCAGCAGCCCGGGCGGGGACCCCCCGCCCCAGCATTTT.

This clone was seen a handful of times. The rearrangement uses TRBV11-2 and TRBJ1-4, with a weak D call TRBD1 (5 bases). Between the trimmed V and J ends, which lost 4 bases and 4 bases, there was a span of 25 bases. Germline assignment: CDR1 SGHAT and CDR2 FQNNGV. This CDR3 is 19 amino acids long. The CDR3 region is CASSSRGHTVPSVNEKLFF. CDR3 DNA sequence: TGTGCCAGCAGCTCTCGAGGACACACAGTCCCCTCCGTTAATGAAAAACTGTTTTTT.

The gene calls are TRBV7-2 and TRBJ2-5; 8 nucleotides match TRBD2. The trim removed 5 bases at V and 5 bases at J, leaving 13 bases unmatched. CDR3 length: 16 amino acids. Germline V gene sequence: CDR1 SGHTA, CDR2 FQGNSA. CDR3 coding DNA: TGTGCCAGCAGCGAAACTCCGACTAGCGTCGGGGAGACCCAGTACTTC. As protein: CASSETPTSVGETQYF.

This chain links TRBV5-4 with TRBJ1-1; D unresolved. The CDR3 has 16 amino acids. V was shortened by 3 bases and J by 6 bases, with 21 bases between the two germline ends. Germline V lookup: CDR1 SGHNT, CDR2 YYREEE (reference sequence). Here the CDR3 DNA reads TGTGCCAGCAGCTCGGTCGGTCAGAGGAAAAGCGCTGAAGCTTTCTTT. Translation: CASSSVGQRKSAEAFF. Full variable domain (rest looked up from reference TRBV5-4 and TRBJ1-1): ETGVTQSPTHLIKTRGQQVTLRCSSQSGHNTVSWYQQALGQGPQFIFQYYREEENGRGNFPPRFSGLQFPNYSSELNVNALELDDSALYLCASSSVGQRKSAEAFFGQGTRLTVV.

The chain couples TRBV5-1 to TRBJ1-1, with TRBD1 as a possible D gene (5 bases). Per germline, CDR1 SGHRS and CDR2 YFSETQ. The CDR3 totals 16 residues. V was trimmed by 1 base and J by 0 bases, leaving 13 bases between them. The chain's CDR3 is CASSLYDSRMNTEAFF. The CDR3 nucleotides read TGCGCCAGCAGCTTGTACGACAGCCGCATGAACACTGAAGCTTTCTTT.

CDR3 in DNA: TGCAGCGTCTTCACGGAAGTGAGAGCGGCCGGGGAGCTGTTTTTT. Translation: CSVFTEVRAAGELFF. The chain recombines TRBV29-1 with TRBJ2-2; TRBD2 is a possible D gene (5 bases). Trimming pared 6 bases from V and 6 bases from J, leaving 20 bases between. Germline loops: CDR1 SQVTM, CDR2 ANQGSEA. The CDR3 runs to 15 residues.

This chain connects TRBV10-3 to TRBJ1-1; D perhaps matches TRBD1 (6 bases). The CDR3 runs 14 residues. The germline V gene encodes CDR1 ENHRY and CDR2 SYGVKD. V lost 5 bases and J 3 bases, leaving 13 bases between the germline ends. The CDR3 here is CAISHRVGDTEAFF. The DNA for the CDR3 is TGTGCCATCAGTCACAGGGTAGGGGACACTGAAGCTTTCTTT.

In this sample, this clone turned up once. This sequence joins TRBV11-2 and TRBJ2-2; 9 positions match TRBD1. This CDR3 spans 19 amino acids. The J segment lost 6 bases and the V segment lost 0 bases, leaving 14 bases of the junction unmatched. Germline V CDR1 and CDR2: SGHAT, FQNNGV. The CDR3 nucleotides are TGTGCCAGCAGCTTAGACCCTCTAGTTGGGACAGGGATTCCCGGGGAGCTGTTTTTT. It translates to CASSLDPLVGTGIPGELFF.

J is TRBJ2-3 and V is TRBV18, with a possible D match to TRBD1 (5 bases). The germline V gene has CDR1 KGHSH and CDR2 LQKENI. The V end lost 1 base, the J end lost 3 bases, and 14 bases lay between the germline ends. The CDR3 extends over 16 amino acids. CDR3 sequence (DNA): TGTGCCAGCTCACCACGACAGTTAGTGACTACAGATACGCAGTATTTT. Its translation is CASSPRQLVTTDTQYF.

The chain has TRBV10-3 and TRBJ2-1, with 9 bases identical to TRBD2. The V gene end was trimmed by 10 bases and the J gene end by 4 bases; junction bases not matched to a gene: 8. This CDR3 contains 14 residues. Germline lookup yields CDR1 ENHRY and CDR2 SYGVKD. CDR3 coding DNA: TGTGCCACTAAAAGACTAGCGGAATACAATGAGCAGTTCTTC. Its protein product is CATKRLAEYNEQFF.

The genes are TRBV30 and TRBJ1-1; D call uncertain. The CDR3 totals 14 residues. The V and J ends lost 0 bases and 5 bases respectively, with 13 bases between them. Germline values: CDR1 GTSNPN, CDR2 SVGIG (reference sequence). CDR3 sequence reads: CAWSVPEDGTEAFF. CDR3 sequence (DNA): TGTGCCTGGAGTGTACCAGAGGATGGAACTGAAGCTTTCTTT.

V usage is TRBV7-9 and J usage is TRBJ2-2; no clear D. V lost 5 bases and J 6 bases, leaving 13 bases between the germline ends. The length of the CDR3 is 14 residues. Germline assignment: CDR1 SEHNR and CDR2 FQNEAQ (reference sequence). CDR3: CASSLTINAGELFF. CDR3 DNA sequence: TGTGCCAGCAGCCTGACAATAAACGCCGGGGAGCTGTTTTTT.

J is TRBJ1-2 and V is TRBV4-3, with 11 bases that match TRBD1. The CDR3 has 17 residues. CDR1 and CDR2 from the germline V gene are LGHNA and YSLEER. V dropped 3 bases and J dropped 5; count of bases not matched to a gene: 11. CDR3 region: CASSHMGTGGLQYGYTF. The CDR3 region has the DNA TGCGCCAGCAGCCATATGGGGACAGGGGGACTTCAGTATGGCTACACCTTC.

This chain links TRBV6-5 with TRBJ2-2; D ambiguous. The CDR3 has 15 amino acids. Germline values: CDR1 MNHEY, CDR2 SVGAGI. Trimming cost V 1 base and J 6 bases, with 12 bases left between them. CDR3 residues: CASSYFFDNAGELFF. For the CDR3, the DNA is TGTGCCAGCAGTTACTTTTTCGACAACGCCGGGGAGCTGTTTTTT.

The J gene is TRBJ2-7, the V gene TRBV11-3, with D perhaps matching TRBD1 (5 bases). Looked up from germline, CDR1 is SGHNT and CDR2 is YENEEA. This CDR3 is built from 14 residues. Trimming took 1 base from V and 6 from J, leaving 13 bases between them. The CDR3 region has the DNA TGTGCCAGCAGCTTAGGAGACAGCTTCTCCGAGCAGTACTTC. It specifies CASSLGDSFSEQYF.

This chain connects TRBV7-9 to TRBJ1-1; possibly TRBD1 for D (6 bases). The CDR3 spans 15 residues. Trimming took off 1 base at V and 0 bases at J, with 9 bases between the two ends. CDR1 is SEHNR and CDR2 is FQNEAQ in the germline V gene (reference sequence). This CDR3 is CASSLVAGVNTEAFF. CDR3 coding DNA: TGTGCCAGCAGCTTAGTGGCAGGGGTGAACACTGAAGCTTTCTTT.

The rearrangement joins TRBV6-1 to TRBJ2-1, with TRBD2 matching 7 bases. Germline lookup yields CDR1 MNHNS and CDR2 SASEGT. V lost 7 bases and J lost 6; bases outside the gene matches: 12. The CDR3 length is 15 residues. CDR3 nucleotide sequence: TGTGCCAGCAAGGAGGGAGGGAGGGCCCTCAATGAGCAGTTCTTC. Translating gives CASKEGGRALNEQFF.

This clone was found once. The chain combines TRBV6-1 with TRBJ2-1, with a tentative D call TRBD1 (6 bases). There are 12 residues in the CDR3. V lost 4 bases, J lost 10 bases, and 11 bases lay in between. The germline V gene encodes CDR1 MNHNS and CDR2 SASEGT. The CDR3 sequence: CASSAYDREQFF. The CDR3 nucleotides read TGTGCCAGCAGTGCATACGACAGGGAGCAGTTCTTC.

The genes are TRBV9 and TRBJ1-5; TRBD1 matches at 9 bases. The CDR3 is made up of 16 amino acids. In germline, CDR1 is SGDLS, CDR2 YYNGEE. The J segment lost 6 bases and the V segment lost 0 bases, leaving 7 bases of the junction unmatched. The CDR3 bases are TGTGCCAGCAGCGTAGGACAGGGGGGGATCGGTCAGCCCCAGCATTTT. Protein sequence: CASSVGQGGIGQPQHF.

V is TRBV13 and J is TRBJ2-7; maybe TRBD1 (6 bases). CDR3 length: 15 residues. CDR1 is PRHDT, CDR2 FYEKMQ, per germline (reference sequence). Trimming took off 5 bases at V and 9 bases at J, with 23 bases between the two ends. The CDR3 protein is CASSILTGPSTTQYF. The CDR3 DNA is TGTGCCAGCAGCATCCTAACAGGGCCATCTACGACGCAGTACTTC.